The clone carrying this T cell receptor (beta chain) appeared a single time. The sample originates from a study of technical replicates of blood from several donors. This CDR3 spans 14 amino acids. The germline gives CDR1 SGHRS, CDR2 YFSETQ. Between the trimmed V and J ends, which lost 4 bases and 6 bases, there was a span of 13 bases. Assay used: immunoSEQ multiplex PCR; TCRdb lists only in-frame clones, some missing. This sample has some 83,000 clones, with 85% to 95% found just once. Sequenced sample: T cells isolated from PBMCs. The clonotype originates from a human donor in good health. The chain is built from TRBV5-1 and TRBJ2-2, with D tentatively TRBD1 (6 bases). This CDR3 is CASSRYRASGELFF. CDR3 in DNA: TGCGCCAGCAGCCGTTACAGGGCTTCCGGGGAGCTGTTTTTT.